In this sample, the clone carrying this T cell receptor beta chain turned up a few times. Its antigen is as yet unknown. This sample was taken from a study of cytomegalovirus exposure and HLA in healthy donors. The study's findings and limits: A missense DCLRE1C variant was associated with V- and J-gene trimming of TCR beta chains in a later analysis, and an independent cohort replicated the association. Donors were assumed by presence/absence analyses to have roughly uniform sequencing depth. After further analysis at a later stage, roughly 16,000 TCR beta sequences were associated with HLA alleles at 0.05 false discovery rate.

J lost 3 bases, V lost 0 bases, and 6 bases had no gene match. This CDR3 contains 15 residues. CDR1 is SGHRS, CDR2 YFSETQ, per germline. In the PCR, 60 Vbeta and 13 Jbeta primers were used. Clones were read by immunoSEQ multiplex PCR, and TCRdb kept only the in-frame ones, dropping some. The sample consists of more than 90,000 clones, over 60% of them appearing once. The rearrangement joins TRBV5-1 to TRBJ2-7; 7 bases are a match to TRBD1. The specimen was PBMCs. The receptor comes from a woman aged 30 to 39 in good health and CMV-seronegative. DNA of the CDR3: TGCGCCAGCAGCTTGGGGGACAGCTTAGTCTACGAGCAGTACTTC. Translating gives CASSLGDSLVYEQYF.